These 8 T cell receptor beta chains were all obtained from the same sample, sequenced in a study of blood T cell repertoires in COVID-19. Produced via immunoSEQ multiplex PCR; TCRdb's table is partial and in-frame only. The profile shows 25,000 or so clones, roughly 92% of them singletons. Sequenced material: peripheral blood. These receptors were obtained from a woman between 50 and 59 years old with active COVID-19.

CDR3 bases: TGTGCCACCAGCAGAGATTCGCCCATTCCTTTCCGGACTAGCGGGAGCTTCGAATGCGAGCAGTACTTC. As protein: CATSRDSPIPFRTSGSFECEQYF. This chain links TRBV15 with TRBJ2-7; 13 bases are shared with TRBD2. This CDR3 is 23 amino acids long. Germline values: CDR1 LNHNV, CDR2 YYDKDF (reference sequence). V was clipped by 0 bases and J by 6 bases; unmatched bases: 26.

The rearrangement links TRBV18 to TRBJ2-3; tentative D call: TRBD1 (5 bases). The CDR3 covers 15 residues. Germline CDR1 and CDR2: KGHSH and LQKENI. V lost 1 base to trimming and J lost 6 bases, with 14 bases between them. In nucleotides, the CDR3 is TGTGCCAGCTCACCACGCTTGGGGCGGCAGGATACGCAGTATTTT. This translates into CASSPRLGRQDTQYF.

This sequence joins TRBV28 and TRBJ1-2, with a tentative D call TRBD1 (5 bases). The V gene's germline CDR1 is MDHEN and CDR2 SYDVKM. The germline V and J ends were trimmed by 5 bases and 5 bases, with 9 bases remaining between them. CDR3 length: 12 residues. CDR3 bases: TGTGCCAGCAGTCCGCAGGGATATGGCTACACCTTC. It codes for CASSPQGYGYTF.

The DNA of the CDR3 is TGTGCCACCATACCAATACCGGGGACAGGGCTTGGCACAGATACGCAGTATTTT. Translating it yields CATIPIPGTGLGTDTQYF. The chain has TRBV2 and TRBJ2-3; 9 bases match TRBD1. CDR3 length: 18 amino acids. J lost 1 base, V lost 10 bases, and 18 bases had no gene match. Per germline, CDR1 SNHLY and CDR2 FYNNEI.

V and J are TRBV5-1 and TRBJ2-3; 13 bases are shared with TRBD2. The CDR3 length is 16 residues. The ends lost 4 bases at V and 6 bases at J; junction bases unmatched: 8. The V gene's germline CDR1 is SGHRS and CDR2 YFSETQ. DNA for the CDR3: TGCGCCAGCAGCCAAGGACTAGCGGGAGTCTCTGATACGCAGTATTTT. Its protein is CASSQGLAGVSDTQYF.

The chain is built from TRBV5-6 and TRBJ2-2, with 8 bases matching TRBD1. After removal of 4 bases from V and 5 bases from J, the junction contained 10 bases not matched to a gene. Germline CDR1 and CDR2: SGHDT and YYEEEE. The CDR3 spans 16 residues. DNA for the CDR3: TGTGCCAGCAGCATCGGACAGGGTTTGGAAACCGGGGAGCTGTTTTTT. Translating it yields CASSIGQGLETGELFF. Based on the CDR3 plus reference TRBV5-6 and TRBJ2-2, the full variable domain is DAGVTQSPTHLIKTRGQQVTLRCSPKSGHDTVSWYQQALGQGPQFIFQYYEEEERQRGNFPDRFSGHQFPNYSSELNVNALLLGDSALYLCASSIGQGLETGELFFGEGSRLTVL.

This chain joins TRBV11-3 and TRBJ2-3; 15 bases are shared with TRBD2. CDR3 size: 17 residues. The V segment lost 5 bases and the J segment 0 bases; nucleotides outside the gene matches: 3. Germline assignment: CDR1 SGHNT and CDR2 YENEEA. The CDR3 DNA reads TGTGCCAGCAGCCCAGGGACTAGCGGGAGGAGCACAGATACGCAGTATTTT. Translating it yields CASSPGTSGRSTDTQYF.

In this sample, this clone turned up once. This CDR3 is also generated by other DNA sequences in the sample. The V call is TRBV19, the J call TRBJ2-2; 9 nucleotides align to TRBD1. J lost 5 bases, V lost 5 bases, and 0 bases had no gene match. The CDR3 consists of 13 residues. From germline, CDR1 is LNHDA and CDR2 SQIVND (reference sequence). DNA for the CDR3: TGTGCCAGTAGTGACAGGGGGACCGGGGAGCTGTTTTTT. It is translated as CASSDRGTGELFF.